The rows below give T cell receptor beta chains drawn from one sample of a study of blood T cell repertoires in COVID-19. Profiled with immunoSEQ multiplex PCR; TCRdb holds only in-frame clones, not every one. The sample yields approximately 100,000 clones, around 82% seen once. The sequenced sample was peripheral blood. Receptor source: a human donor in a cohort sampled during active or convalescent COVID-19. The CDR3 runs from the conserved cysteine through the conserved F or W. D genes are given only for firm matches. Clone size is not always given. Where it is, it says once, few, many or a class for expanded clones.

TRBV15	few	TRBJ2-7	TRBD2	TGTGCCACCAGCAGTGACGAACCGGGACTAGCGGGACTATACGAGCAGTACTTC	CATSSDEPGLAGLYEQYF
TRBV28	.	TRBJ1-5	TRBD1	TGTGCCAGCAGTTCGGGACAGGACTATCAGCCCCAGCATTTT	CASSSGQDYQPQHF
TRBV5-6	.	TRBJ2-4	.	TGTGCCAGCTGTAGACTAGCCAAAAACATTCAGTACTTC	CASCRLAKNIQYF
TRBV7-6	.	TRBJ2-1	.	TGTGCCAGCAGCTTAGTTGGGGGACAACATACCTACAATGAGCAGTTCTTC	CASSLVGGQHTYNEQFF
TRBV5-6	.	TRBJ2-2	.	TGTGCCAGCACGAGCGGGCTGGGGACCGGGGAGCTGTTTTTT	CASTSGLGTGELFF
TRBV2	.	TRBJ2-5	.	TGTGCCAGCAGAGTCACTAGTTTGGAGACCCAGTACTTC	CASRVTSLETQYF
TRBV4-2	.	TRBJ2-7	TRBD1	TGTGCCAGCAGCCAAGACCGGACCGGGACAGGGAGGCACGAGCAGTACTTC	CASSQDRTGTGRHEQYF
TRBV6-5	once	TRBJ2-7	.	TGTGCCAGCAGTTATATTGGGCAAACGGAACTCGAGCAGTACTTC	CASSYIGQTELEQYF
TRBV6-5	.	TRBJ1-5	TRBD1	TGTGCCACCGCGGACAGGGACAATCAGCCCCAGCATTTT	CATADRDNQPQHF
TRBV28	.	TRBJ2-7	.	TGTGCCAGCAGCCCCCCCGGGACTTTCTACGAGCAGTACTTC	CASSPPGTFYEQYF
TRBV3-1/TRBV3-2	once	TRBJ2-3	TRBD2	TGTGCCAGCAGCCAAGAGTGGGGAGGGCGGGCAGATACGCAGTATTTT	CASSQEWGGRADTQYF
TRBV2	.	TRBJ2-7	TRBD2	TGTGCCAGCAGTACTGGACTAGCGTCCTCCTACGAGCAGTACTTC	CASSTGLASSYEQYF
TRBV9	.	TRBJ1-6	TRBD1	TGTGCCAGCAGCCCCGGGACAGGGGGTTATAATTCACCCCTCCACTTT	CASSPGTGGYNSPLHF
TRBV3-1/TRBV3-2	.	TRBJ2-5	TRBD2	TGTGCCAGCAGCCATTCCTGGACTAGCGGGGAAGAGACCCAGTACTTC	CASSHSWTSGEETQYF
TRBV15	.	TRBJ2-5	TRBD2	TGTGCCACCAGCAAACCCCTAGCGGGAGAGACCCAGTACTTC	CATSKPLAGETQYF
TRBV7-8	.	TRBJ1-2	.	TGTGCCAGCAGCTTAGCTCGGAACTATGGCTACACCTTC	CASSLARNYGYTF
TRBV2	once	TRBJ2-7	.	TGTGCCAGCAGTGAAGGACTCGTTTTGGGCGAGCAGTACTTC	CASSEGLVLGEQYF
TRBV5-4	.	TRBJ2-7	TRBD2	TGTGCCAGCAGCTCGGGACTAGCCCCATTGGAGCAGTACTTC	CASSSGLAPLEQYF
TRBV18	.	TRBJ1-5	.	TGTGCCAGCTCACCCTCAATAGGCAATCAGCCCCAGCATTTT	CASSPSIGNQPQHF
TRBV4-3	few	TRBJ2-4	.	TGCGCCAGCAGCCAAGATACTAGGAGCTTTCTAAACATTCAGTACTTC	CASSQDTRSFLNIQYF
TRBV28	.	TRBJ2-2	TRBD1	TGTGCCACCATAGCGGACAGGGTTCTTTCCGGGGAGCTGTTTTTT	CATIADRVLSGELFF
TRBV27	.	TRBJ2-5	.	TGTGCCAGCAGTTTTTGGATTGGCGGGCAAGAGACCCAGTACTTC	CASSFWIGGQETQYF
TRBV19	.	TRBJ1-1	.	TGTGCCAGTAGGCAGGGTCGCACTGAAGCTTTCTTT	CASRQGRTEAFF
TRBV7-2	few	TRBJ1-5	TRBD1	TGTGCCAGCAACCAGGGGGTGAATCAGCCCCAGCATTTT	CASNQGVNQPQHF
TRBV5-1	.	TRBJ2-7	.	TGCGCCAGCAGCTTGGCCGGCGGGGGCACCTACGAGCAGTACTTC	CASSLAGGGTYEQYF
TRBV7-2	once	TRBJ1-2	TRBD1	TGTGCCAGCAGCTTAGGACGACAGGGTACCTATGGCTACACCTTC	CASSLGRQGTYGYTF
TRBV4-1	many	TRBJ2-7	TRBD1	TGCGCCAGCAGCCTTATGGGGACAGGGGGCTACGAGCAGTACTTC	CASSLMGTGGYEQYF
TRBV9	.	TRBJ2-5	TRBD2	TGTGCCAGCAGCTATGGACGTAGCGGGGGCCTCCAAGAGACCCAGTACTTC	CASSYGRSGGLQETQYF
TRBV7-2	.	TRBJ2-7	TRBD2	TGTGCCAGCAGCTTCGACGGGACTAGCGGGGGCGACGAGCAGTACTTC	CASSFDGTSGGDEQYF
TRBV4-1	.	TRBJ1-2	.	TGCGCCAGCAGCGAAGATAGGGGACTTAGTCGTGGCTACACCTTC	CASSEDRGLSRGYTF
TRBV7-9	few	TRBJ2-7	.	TGTGCCAGCAGCATGGCCACCGGGACACTCTCCTACGAGCAGTACTTC	CASSMATGTLSYEQYF
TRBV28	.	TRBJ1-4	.	TGTGCCAGCAGTTTATGGCGGGCAGGGAGGGGGGAAAAACTGTTTTTT	CASSLWRAGRGEKLFF
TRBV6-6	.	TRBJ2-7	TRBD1	TGTGCCAGCAGTCTAAGACCGGGACAGGGGAACAGGGAGCAGTACTTC	CASSLRPGQGNREQYF
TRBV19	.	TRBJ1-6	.	TGTGCCAGTAGTCCAAGACAGAGTTCACCCCTCCACTTT	CASSPRQSSPLHF
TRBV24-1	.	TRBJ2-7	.	TGTGCCACCAGTGAAAGCGGGACAATATACGAGCAGTACTTC	CATSESGTIYEQYF
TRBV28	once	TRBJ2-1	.	TGTGCCAGCAGTTTAGCTAATCGCGGACAACACAATGAGCAGTTCTTC	CASSLANRGQHNEQFF
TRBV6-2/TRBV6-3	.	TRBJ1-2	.	TGTGCCAGCAGTCCAGGCACAGGGTACGGTAACTATGGCTACACCTTC	CASSPGTGYGNYGYTF
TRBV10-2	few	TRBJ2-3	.	TGCGCCAGCAGTAACGGCCGGAGGGGCACAGATACGCAGTATTTT	CASSNGRRGTDTQYF
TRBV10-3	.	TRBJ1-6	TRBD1	TGTGCCATCAGTGGCACAGGGGGAAAATCACCCCTCCACTTT	CAISGTGGKSPLHF
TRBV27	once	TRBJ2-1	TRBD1	TGTGCCAGCAGGCCCGCCTGGACAGGTGTCTCAACTGGGCAGTTCTTC	CASRPAWTGVSTGQFF
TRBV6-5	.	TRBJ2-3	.	TGTGCCAGCAGTTCGGACAGAAACACAGATACGCAGTATTTT	CASSSDRNTDTQYF
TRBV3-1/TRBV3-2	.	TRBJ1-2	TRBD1	TGTGCCAGCAGCCAAGCTGGACAGGGGGCTTGGGGCTACACCTTC	CASSQAGQGAWGYTF
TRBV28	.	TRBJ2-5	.	TGTGCCAGCAGTTTAGGGCCACTAGGGCAAGAGACCCAGTACTTC	CASSLGPLGQETQYF
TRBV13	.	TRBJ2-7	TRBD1	TGTGCCAGCAGCTTGACAGGGAGCGGATCCTACGAGCAGTACTTC	CASSLTGSGSYEQYF
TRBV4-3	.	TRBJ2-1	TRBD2	TGCGCCAGCAGCCAAGCCGGACTAGCGGGAGTTGATCAGTTCTTC	CASSQAGLAGVDQFF
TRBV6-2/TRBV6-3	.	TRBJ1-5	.	TGTGCCAGCAGTAGACGGTTACAGGAGCAGCCCCAGCATTTT	CASSRRLQEQPQHF
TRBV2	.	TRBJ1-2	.	TGTGCCAGCAAAGTGAACAGGGTGTACAGCTATGGCTACACCTTC	CASKVNRVYSYGYTF
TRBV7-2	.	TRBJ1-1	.	TGTGCCAGCAGTTTAAATTTGGGGGGCACTGAAGCTTTCTTT	CASSLNLGGTEAFF
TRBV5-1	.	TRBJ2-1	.	TGCGCCAGCAGCGCGGGACAGATACAATACAATGAGCAGTTCTTC	CASSAGQIQYNEQFF
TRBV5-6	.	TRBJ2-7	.	TGTGCCAGCAGCTCGACTGGCGCATATACCTACGAGCAGTACTTC	CASSSTGAYTYEQYF
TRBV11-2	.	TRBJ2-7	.	TGTGCCAGCAGCTTAGACCACACCCCCTCCTACGAGCAGTACTTC	CASSLDHTPSYEQYF
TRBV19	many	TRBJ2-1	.	TGTGCCAGTAGTATCGAGAACAGTATTTCCTACAATGAGCAGTTCTTC	CASSIENSISYNEQFF